The subject of this entry is one T cell receptor beta chain. This entry is derived from a study of OX40 agonist ivuxolimab in advanced cancers. In germline, CDR1 is WSHSY, CDR2 SAAADI. V lost 5 bases and J lost 6; bases outside the gene matches: 7. CDR3 length equals 15 residues. Sequencing used immunoSEQ multiplex PCR; TCRdb keeps in-frame clones, though not all of them. The repertoire has about 94,000 clones, roughly 90% of them found once; the top ten carry 3.4%. The gene calls are TRBV10-2 and TRBJ2-1, with TRBD2 matching 10 bases. This sequence was found in an adult with an advanced solid tumor such as melanoma, head and neck, liver or kidney cancer. The sample here was CD4+ or CD8+ T cells sorted from blood, taken in a trial of the OX40 agonist ivuxolimab. CDR3 region: CASSTGLADINEQFF. CDR3 bases: TGCGCCAGCAGTACCGGACTAGCGGACATCAATGAGCAGTTCTTC.